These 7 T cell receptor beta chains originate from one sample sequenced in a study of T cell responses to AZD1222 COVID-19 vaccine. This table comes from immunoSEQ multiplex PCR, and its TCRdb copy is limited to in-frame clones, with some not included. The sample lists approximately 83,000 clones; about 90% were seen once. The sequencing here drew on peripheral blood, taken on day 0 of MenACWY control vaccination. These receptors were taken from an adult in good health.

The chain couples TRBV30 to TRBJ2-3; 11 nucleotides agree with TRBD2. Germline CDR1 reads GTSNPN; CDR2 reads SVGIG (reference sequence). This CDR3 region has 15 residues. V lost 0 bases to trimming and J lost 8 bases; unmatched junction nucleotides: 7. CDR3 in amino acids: CAWSVPLAGAPTQYF. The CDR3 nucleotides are TGTGCCTGGAGTGTACCACTAGCGGGAGCCCCTACGCAGTATTTT.

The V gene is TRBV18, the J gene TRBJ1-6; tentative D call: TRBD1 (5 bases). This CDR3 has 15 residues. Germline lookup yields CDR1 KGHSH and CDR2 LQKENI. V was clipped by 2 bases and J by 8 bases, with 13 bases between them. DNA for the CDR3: TGTGCCAGCTCACCAAGTATCAGGGTTTATTCACCCCTCCACTTT. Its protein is CASSPSIRVYSPLHF.

The CDR3 region is CASSLVSGEVAGELFF. The CDR3 coding sequence is TGCGCCAGCAGCTTGGTCTCGGGGGAAGTGGCCGGGGAGCTGTTTTTT. The chain carries TRBV5-1 and TRBJ2-2; TRBD2 is a possible D gene (6 bases). Per germline, CDR1 SGHRS and CDR2 YFSETQ. The CDR3 has 16 amino acids. V lost 0 bases, J lost 6 bases, and 15 bases lay in between.

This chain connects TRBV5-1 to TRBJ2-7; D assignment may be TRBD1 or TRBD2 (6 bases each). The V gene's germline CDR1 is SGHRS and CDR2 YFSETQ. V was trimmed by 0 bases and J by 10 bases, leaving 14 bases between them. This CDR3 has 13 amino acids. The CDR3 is CASSLAEGGFQYF. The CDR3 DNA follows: TGCGCCAGCAGCTTGGCCGAGGGGGGTTTTCAGTACTTC.

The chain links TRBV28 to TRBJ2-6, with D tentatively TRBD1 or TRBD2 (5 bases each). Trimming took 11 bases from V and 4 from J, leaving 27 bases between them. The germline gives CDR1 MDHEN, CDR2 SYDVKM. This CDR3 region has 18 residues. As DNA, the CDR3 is TGTGCCGCCTTGAGGGTGAGGGGTACTCCTTGGGGGGCCAACGTCCTGACTTTC. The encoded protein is CAALRVRGTPWGANVLTF.

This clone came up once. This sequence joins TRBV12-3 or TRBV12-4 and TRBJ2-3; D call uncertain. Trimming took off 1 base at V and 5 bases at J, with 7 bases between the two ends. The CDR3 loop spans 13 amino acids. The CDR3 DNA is TGTGCCAGCAGTTTAGGGCACGGAGATACGCAGTATTTT. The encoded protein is CASSLGHGDTQYF.

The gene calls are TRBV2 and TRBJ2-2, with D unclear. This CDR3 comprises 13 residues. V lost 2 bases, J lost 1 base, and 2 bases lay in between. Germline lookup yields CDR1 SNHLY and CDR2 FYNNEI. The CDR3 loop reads CASSERNTGELFF. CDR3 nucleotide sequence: TGTGCCAGCAGTGAACGGAACACCGGGGAGCTGTTTTTT.